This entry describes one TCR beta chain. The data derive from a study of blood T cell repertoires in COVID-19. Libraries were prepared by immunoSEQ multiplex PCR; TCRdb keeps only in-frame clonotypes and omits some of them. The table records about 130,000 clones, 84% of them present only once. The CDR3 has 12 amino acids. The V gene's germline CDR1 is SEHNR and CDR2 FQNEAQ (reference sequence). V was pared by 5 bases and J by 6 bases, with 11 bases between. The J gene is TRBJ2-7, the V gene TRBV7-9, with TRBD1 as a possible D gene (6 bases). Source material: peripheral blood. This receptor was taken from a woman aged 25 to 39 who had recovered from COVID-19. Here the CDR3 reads CASSHTGIEQYF. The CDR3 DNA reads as TGTGCCAGCAGCCATACAGGGATCGAGCAGTACTTC.